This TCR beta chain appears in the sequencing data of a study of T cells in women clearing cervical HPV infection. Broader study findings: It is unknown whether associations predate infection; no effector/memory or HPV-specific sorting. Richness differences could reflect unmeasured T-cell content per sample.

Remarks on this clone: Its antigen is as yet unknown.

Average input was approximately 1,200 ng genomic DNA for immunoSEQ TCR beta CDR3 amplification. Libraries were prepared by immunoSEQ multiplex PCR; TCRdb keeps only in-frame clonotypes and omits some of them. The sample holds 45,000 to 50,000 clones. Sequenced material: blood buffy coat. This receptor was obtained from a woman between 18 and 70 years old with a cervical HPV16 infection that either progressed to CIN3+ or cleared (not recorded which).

Partial CDR3 DNA: TGCAGTGCTAGAGAGGCTAGCGGGCCTAATACG. This sequence encodes CSAREASGPNT. Given in full, the CDR3 is CSAREASGPNTQYF. The chain joins TRBV20-1 to TRBJ2-3; 8 bases align to TRBD2. The observed sequence ends 3 residues before the CDR3 terminus, with the missing tail filled in from the germline J gene. Germline loops: CDR1 DFQATT, CDR2 SNEGSKA (reference sequence). The CDR3 runs 14 residues. With V trimmed by 0 bases and J by 7 bases, 6 bases remained unmatched.